A single sample gave rise to the 21 T cell receptor beta chains below, sequenced in a study of T cells after yellow fever vaccination. TCRdb reprocessed the 5' RACE reads via MiXCR and lists one record per CDR3 protein. The sample lists 450,000 to 650,000 distinct CDR3 sequences; just over 20% were seen once. Material: PBMCs, obtained approximately 20 days after the first yellow fever vaccination. The source of these receptors is a man between 18 and 29 years old who received the YFV17D yellow fever vaccine.

The chain recombines TRBV9 with TRBJ2-5, with 16 bases matching TRBD2. Germline values: CDR1 SGDLS, CDR2 YYNGEE. This CDR3 region has 16 residues. After removal of 4 bases from V and 4 bases from J, the junction contained 4 bases not matched to a gene. The DNA of the CDR3 is TGTGCCAGCAGCCCAGGGACTAGCGGGGGGGGAGAGACCCAGTACTTC. Protein sequence: CASSPGTSGGGETQYF.

This clonotype has just a few counts. V gene TRBV29-1 combines with J gene TRBJ2-1; 11 nucleotides align to TRBD2. CDR3 length: 18 residues. The V segment lost 2 bases and the J segment 1 base; nucleotides outside the gene matches: 10. The germline gives CDR1 SQVTM, CDR2 ANQGSEA. The CDR3 DNA reads TGCAGCGTTGAACCCCTAGCGGGGGGTCCAGGATCCTACAATGAGCAGTTCTTC. This encodes CSVEPLAGGPGSYNEQFF.

This clonotype occurred a few times. CDR3 nucleotide sequence: TGTGCCAGCAGCTCGGGACAGGGGGCGATGACTGAAGCTTTCTTT. It specifies CASSSGQGAMTEAFF. This chain uses TRBV7-9 with TRBJ1-1; 12 nucleotides align to TRBD1. This CDR3 has 15 residues. With 4 bases clipped from V and 5 bases from J, the junction kept 5 bases outside the gene matches. Looked up from germline, CDR1 is SEHNR and CDR2 is FQNEAQ (reference sequence).

J is TRBJ2-3 and V is TRBV28, with unresolved D. Germline V gives CDR1 MDHEN, CDR2 SYDVKM. The CDR3 is made up of 12 amino acids. The V end was cut by 11 bases, the J end by 4 bases, with 13 bases between. CDR3 sequence: CASQIRPDTQYF. CDR3 bases: TGTGCCTCCCAGATCCGCCCAGATACGCAGTATTTT.

The table lists this clonotype with many counts. CDR3 region: CASSIYQELFF. CDR3 sequence (DNA): TGTGCCAGCAGCATCTACCAGGAGCTGTTTTTT. The chain links TRBV7-9 to TRBJ2-2; D gene uncertain. The CDR3 consists of 11 residues. Germline V gene lookup returns CDR1 SEHNR and CDR2 FQNEAQ (reference sequence). The ends were cut back, 5 bases at V and 10 bases at J, with 8 bases in the middle. Full variable domain (outside the CDR3, taken from reference TRBV7-9 and TRBJ2-2): DTGVSQNPRHKITKRGQNVTFRCDPISEHNRLYWYRQTLGQGPEFLTYFQNEAQLEKSRLLSDRFSAERPKGSFSTLEIQRTEQGDSAMYLCASSIYQELFFGEGSRLTVL.

This clonotype was picked up a small number of times. The chain is built from TRBV7-2 and TRBJ2-3; D uncertain. Trimming left V 5 bases short and J 4 bases short, with 13 bases between. The CDR3 extends over 14 amino acids. Germline-derived CDR1 and CDR2 are SGHTA and FQGNSA. The CDR3 DNA is TGTGCCAGCAGCCGATCGACCCCCCCAGATACGCAGTATTTT. Amino acids: CASSRSTPPDTQYF.

V usage is TRBV7-2 and J usage is TRBJ1-2; 11 bases are a match to TRBD1. The germline V gene has CDR1 SGHTA and CDR2 FQGNSA. The CDR3 totals 16 residues. J gave up 2 bases and V 1 base, and 3 bases lay outside the gene matches. The CDR3, as DNA: TGTGCCAGCAGCTTAGTCGGGACAGGGGGAAACTATGGCTACACCTTC. It encodes CASSLVGTGGNYGYTF.

This clonotype was detected a few times. The chain uses TRBV9 and TRBJ2-3; D uncertain. The germline V gene encodes CDR1 SGDLS and CDR2 YYNGEE. V lost 6 bases and J 2 bases, leaving 10 bases between the germline ends. The CDR3 length is 13 residues. CDR3 nucleotide sequence: TGTGCCAGCACTCCCCTGAACACAGATACGCAGTATTTT. Translating it yields CASTPLNTDTQYF.

In this sample, this clonotype turned up a few times. The rearrangement joins TRBV6-1 to TRBJ2-7; 8 bases fit TRBD2. The germline V gene has CDR1 MNHNS and CDR2 SASEGT. This CDR3 spans 20 amino acids. V lost 4 bases, J lost 3 bases, and 23 bases stayed unmatched. The CDR3: CASSAGGYGLARKRSYEQYV. CDR3 nucleotides: TGTGCCAGCAGTGCCGGGGGATATGGACTAGCTCGAAAACGGAGCTACGAGCAGTACGTC.

The sample holds a few counts of this clonotype. V and J are TRBV7-9 and TRBJ2-7, with 8 bases identical to TRBD2. This CDR3 is built from 17 residues. The germline V gene has CDR1 SEHNR and CDR2 FQNEAQ (reference sequence). V was clipped by 4 bases and J by 2 bases; unmatched bases: 13. The DNA for the CDR3 is TGTGCCAGCAGCTCTCCCCTTTTAGCGGGGAATCCCTACGAGCAGTACTTC. Protein sequence: CASSSPLLAGNPYEQYF.

This clonotype was found a few times. The chain combines TRBV5-1 with TRBJ1-4; possibly TRBD1 for D (6 bases). The germline CDR1 and CDR2 sequences are SGHRS and YFSETQ. The V end was cut by 3 bases, the J end by 7 bases, with 16 bases between. The CDR3 has 15 amino acids. The CDR3 DNA follows: TGCGCCAGCAGCTGGGACGGGACACAGACTGAAAAACTGTTTTTT. It is translated as CASSWDGTQTEKLFF.

This clonotype was recorded a few times. The chain employs TRBV7-2 and TRBJ2-7, with TRBD1 matching 7 bases. CDR3 length: 15 residues. CDR1 and CDR2 (germline): SGHTA, FQGNSA. V dropped 2 bases and J dropped 4; count of bases not matched to a gene: 8. CDR3 region: CASSLRGQGFYEQYF. In nucleotides, the CDR3 is TGTGCCAGCAGCTTAAGGGGGCAGGGGTTTTACGAGCAGTACTTC.

This clonotype was seen once. J is TRBJ2-1 and V is TRBV6-6; unclear D gene. Germline CDR1 is MNHNY and CDR2 is SVGAGI (reference sequence). The CDR3 extends over 13 amino acids. V gave up 7 bases and J gave up 6 bases, with 13 bases separating them. The CDR3 loop is CASIDYWSNEQFF. In DNA, the CDR3 is TGTGCCAGCATCGATTACTGGAGCAATGAGCAGTTCTTC.

This clonotype appeared many times. V is TRBV12-3 or TRBV12-4 and J is TRBJ2-7; D perhaps matches TRBD2 (6 bases). Deletions cut 7 bases from V and 5 bases from J, with 18 bases between. The CDR3 contains 14 residues. CDR3 nucleotide sequence: TGTGCCAGCACCTTGGGGTCTAGCGTCGACGAGCAGTACTTC. It translates to CASTLGSSVDEQYF.

This clonotype was observed at least ten times. The rearrangement uses TRBV20-1 and TRBJ2-1; 12 positions match TRBD2. The length of the CDR3 is 15 residues. Germline V gene sequence: CDR1 DFQATT, CDR2 SNEGSKA (reference sequence). V was pared by 6 bases and J by 6 bases, with 9 bases of the junction left unmatched. CDR3 in amino acids: CSAHRSSGGANEQFF. CDR3 nucleotides: TGCAGTGCGCACCGTTCTAGCGGGGGGGCCAATGAGCAGTTCTTC.

This clonotype was seen more than once but under ten times. This chain links TRBV18 with TRBJ1-4; TRBD1 might be the D (6 bases). V lost 1 base to trimming and J lost 6 bases, with 15 bases between them. This CDR3 comprises 16 residues. CDR1 is KGHSH and CDR2 is LQKENI in the germline V gene. CDR3 coding DNA: TGTGCCAGCTCACCACGGGACAACGTGAGGGATGAAAAACTGTTTTTT. Translated, it gives CASSPRDNVRDEKLFF. The full variable domain, its missing parts supplied by reference TRBV18 and TRBJ1-4, is NAGVMQNPRHLVRRRGQEARLRCSPMKGHSHVYWYRQLPEEGLKFMVYLQKENIIDESGMPKERFSAEFPKEGPSILRIQQVVRGDSAAYFCASSPRDNVRDEKLFFGSGTQLSVL.

The sample holds a few counts of this clonotype. The chain is built from TRBV18 and TRBJ1-4; D is unresolved. The CDR3 covers 15 residues. In germline, CDR1 is KGHSH, CDR2 LQKENI. Trimming took off 2 bases at V and 4 bases at J, with 11 bases between the two ends. The CDR3: CASSPMAEYNEKLFF. CDR3 DNA: TGTGCCAGCTCACCAATGGCGGAGTATAATGAAAAACTGTTTTTT.

Concerning this clonotype: An end of the junction differs from the germline gene, which may be a read error. The chain recombines TRBV11-1 with TRBJ2-3; D is uncertain. This CDR3 contains 13 residues. Germline lookup yields CDR1 SGHAT and CDR2 FQDESV (reference sequence). CDR3 in amino acids: CASSLVSRDTQYF. CDR3 DNA: TGTGCCAGCAGCTTAGTCAGCAGAGATACGCAGTATTTT.

This clonotype has more than one count but fewer than ten. The gene calls are TRBV30 and TRBJ2-5, with D uncertain. The length of the CDR3 is 13 residues. V lost 0 bases to trimming and J lost 4 bases, with 9 bases between them. Germline loops: CDR1 GTSNPN, CDR2 SVGIG (reference sequence). Here the CDR3 reads CAWSVRNRETQYF. CDR3 in DNA: TGTGCCTGGAGTGTAAGAAATAGAGAGACCCAGTACTTC.

Only a few counts were recorded for this clonotype. The chain employs TRBV10-3 and TRBJ1-1; no reliable D call. The CDR3 sequence is 11 residues long. Trimming pared 5 bases from V and 7 bases from J, leaving 8 bases between. Germline-derived CDR1 and CDR2 are ENHRY and SYGVKD. The CDR3 is CAISTGSEAFF. CDR3 in DNA: TGTGCCATCAGTACCGGGAGTGAAGCTTTCTTT.

This sequence joins TRBV5-4 and TRBJ2-7; D ambiguous. The CDR3 runs 13 residues. Germline V gives CDR1 SGHNT, CDR2 YYREEE (reference sequence). V gave up 4 bases and J gave up 2 bases, with 10 bases separating them. The CDR3 loop is CASSPGATYEQYV. The CDR3 coding sequence is TGTGCCAGCAGCCCAGGTGCTACCTACGAGCAGTACGTC.